This T cell receptor beta chain was documented in a study of T cell repertoires in cytomegalovirus infection. Study-level information: Based on public TCR beta signatures, there were indications of CMV infection and of a matching HLA type.

Each CDR3 protein gets one entry after TCRdb re-called the reads with MiXCR. The repertoire holds roughly 320,000 distinct CDR3 sequences, with 8% to 10% as singletons. This clonotype came up many times. What it recognizes is unknown. Between the trimmed V and J ends, which lost 2 bases and 0 bases, there was a span of 14 bases. CDR1 is MNHEY and CDR2 is SVGEGT in the germline V gene. The CDR3 totals 18 residues. Study results and caveats: HLA-C-restricted CMV clonotypes gave the most frequent clonotype in two of eight donors.

This rearrangement joins TRBV6-2 or TRBV6-3 to TRBJ2-6; D not resolved. The sample taken for sequencing was PBMCs. This clonotype was sampled from a human donor in good health (CMV status not recorded). Some clones in this sample may be carry-over from other donors' samples. The CDR3 DNA is TGTGCCAGCAGTTACCAAGAGTTTGCTAACTCTGGGGCCAACGTCCTGACTTTC. This sequence encodes CASSYQEFANSGANVLTF.